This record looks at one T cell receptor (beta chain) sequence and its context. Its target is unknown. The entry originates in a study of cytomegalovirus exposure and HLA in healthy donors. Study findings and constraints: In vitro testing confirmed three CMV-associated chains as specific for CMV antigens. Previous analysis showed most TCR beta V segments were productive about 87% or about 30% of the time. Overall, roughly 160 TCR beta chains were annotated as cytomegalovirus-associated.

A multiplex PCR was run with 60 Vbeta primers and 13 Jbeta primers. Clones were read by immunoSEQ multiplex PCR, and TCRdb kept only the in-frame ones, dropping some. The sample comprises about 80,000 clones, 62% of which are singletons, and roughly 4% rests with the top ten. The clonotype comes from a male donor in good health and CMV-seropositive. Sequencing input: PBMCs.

CDR3 coding DNA: TGTGCCAGCTGGGTCCCAGGGACTGAAGCTTTCTTT. This encodes CASWVPGTEAFF. This chain connects TRBV27 to TRBJ1-1; weak D call: TRBD1 (5 bases). The CDR3 has 12 residues. Germline V gives CDR1 MNHEY, CDR2 SMNVEV (reference sequence). V lost 8 bases and J lost 5, with 12 bases in between.